These T cell receptor beta chains were read from a single sample in a study of technical replicates of blood from a few donors. This table comes from immunoSEQ multiplex PCR, and its TCRdb copy is limited to in-frame clones, with some not included. The table has about 94,000 clones, 96% seen once. The sample consisted of T cells isolated from PBMCs. The source is a human donor in good health. CDR3s include the opening cysteine and the closing phenylalanine or tryptophan. The order of the fields is V gene, J gene, D gene, clone size, CDR3 protein, CDR3 DNA. A D gene is named only where the DNA matches it firmly. Some rows mark clone size as missing; the rest say once, few, many or name a class of expanded clone.

v_call: TRBV27; j_call: TRBJ2-1; d_call: TRBD2; clone_size: -; cdr3_aa: CASSFFGLAGGPGDEQFF; cdr3_nt: TGTGCCAGCAGTTTCTTCGGGCTAGCGGGAGGGCCGGGGGATGAGCAGTTCTTC
v_call: TRBV4-2; j_call: TRBJ2-3; d_call: -; clone_size: once; cdr3_aa: CASDTSREADTQYF; cdr3_nt: TGTGCCAGCGATACTAGCCGAGAAGCAGATACGCAGTATTTT
v_call: TRBV14; j_call: TRBJ2-5; d_call: -; clone_size: -; cdr3_aa: CASSQDPLVSGFQETQYF; cdr3_nt: TGTGCCAGCAGCCAAGATCCCCTAGTATCGGGGTTCCAAGAGACCCAGTACTTC
v_call: TRBV7-9; j_call: TRBJ1-4; d_call: -; clone_size: -; cdr3_aa: CASSPNRDREKLFF; cdr3_nt: TGTGCCAGCAGCCCTAACAGGGACCGCGAAAAACTGTTTTTT
v_call: TRBV9; j_call: TRBJ2-1; d_call: TRBD2; clone_size: -; cdr3_aa: CASSGTSGYEQFF; cdr3_nt: TGTGCCAGCAGCGGGACTAGCGGGTATGAGCAGTTCTTC
v_call: TRBV2; j_call: TRBJ1-5; d_call: -; clone_size: -; cdr3_aa: CASSEGRGVNQPQHF; cdr3_nt: TGTGCCAGCAGTGAAGGAAGGGGTGTTAATCAGCCCCAGCATTTT
v_call: TRBV27; j_call: TRBJ1-1; d_call: TRBD1; clone_size: -; cdr3_aa: CASSWDRGDTEAFF; cdr3_nt: TGTGCCAGCAGTTGGGACAGGGGTGATACTGAAGCTTTCTTT
v_call: TRBV6-1; j_call: TRBJ1-2; d_call: -; clone_size: -; cdr3_aa: CASSEVIQGNYGYTF; cdr3_nt: TGTGCCAGCAGTGAAGTGATTCAGGGTAACTATGGCTACACCTTC
v_call: TRBV6-6; j_call: TRBJ2-7; d_call: TRBD1; clone_size: -; cdr3_aa: CASSLGQGRGEQYF; cdr3_nt: TGTGCCAGCAGCCTAGGACAGGGGAGGGGCGAGCAGTACTTC
v_call: TRBV6-5; j_call: TRBJ2-1; d_call: TRBD2; clone_size: -; cdr3_aa: CASSYKREMYEQFF; cdr3_nt: TGTGCCAGCAGTTACAAGCGGGAGATGTATGAGCAGTTCTTC
v_call: TRBV2; j_call: TRBJ1-2; d_call: TRBD1; clone_size: -; cdr3_aa: CASSGRQGAGGYTF; cdr3_nt: TGTGCCAGCAGTGGTCGACAGGGGGCCGGTGGCTACACCTTC
v_call: TRBV4-2; j_call: TRBJ2-3; d_call: TRBD1; clone_size: -; cdr3_aa: CASVNRGSTDTQYF; cdr3_nt: TGTGCCAGCGTGAACAGGGGTAGCACAGATACGCAGTATTTT
v_call: TRBV2; j_call: TRBJ2-2; d_call: TRBD1; clone_size: -; cdr3_aa: CASRDRAGELFF; cdr3_nt: TGTGCCAGCCGGGACAGGGCCGGGGAGCTGTTTTTT
v_call: TRBV5-5; j_call: TRBJ1-2; d_call: -; clone_size: -; cdr3_aa: CASSLNAGSLNGYTF; cdr3_nt: TGTGCCAGCAGCTTAAACGCGGGGTCCTTAAATGGCTACACCTTC
v_call: TRBV5-4; j_call: TRBJ1-1; d_call: -; clone_size: once; cdr3_aa: CASSLDPGNTEAFF; cdr3_nt: TGTGCCAGCAGCTTGGACCCAGGGAACACTGAAGCTTTCTTT
v_call: TRBV6-6; j_call: TRBJ1-2; d_call: -; clone_size: -; cdr3_aa: CASSQSVGAYGYTF; cdr3_nt: TGTGCCAGCAGCCAAAGCGTAGGGGCCTATGGCTACACCTTC
v_call: TRBV30; j_call: TRBJ2-1; d_call: TRBD1; clone_size: -; cdr3_aa: CAWSRRFRTGGTEQFF; cdr3_nt: TGTGCCTGGAGTCGCCGTTTCCGGACAGGGGGCACTGAGCAGTTCTTC
v_call: TRBV5-4; j_call: TRBJ2-2; d_call: TRBD2; clone_size: -; cdr3_aa: CASSFRTSGNTGELFF; cdr3_nt: TGTGCCAGCAGCTTCCGGACTAGCGGGAACACCGGGGAGCTGTTTTTT
v_call: TRBV11-2; j_call: TRBJ2-3; d_call: TRBD2; clone_size: -; cdr3_aa: CASSFTSGSTDTQYF; cdr3_nt: TGTGCCAGCAGCTTCACTAGCGGGAGCACAGATACGCAGTATTTT
v_call: TRBV4-1; j_call: TRBJ2-7; d_call: -; clone_size: -; cdr3_aa: CASSVVGGGTYEQYF; cdr3_nt: TGCGCCAGCAGCGTAGTAGGGGGGGGCACCTACGAGCAGTACTTC
v_call: TRBV19; j_call: TRBJ1-1; d_call: -; clone_size: once; cdr3_aa: CASNQKPGVVLAFF; cdr3_nt: TGTGCCAGTAACCAAAAACCAGGGGTAGTTTTAGCTTTCTTT
v_call: TRBV30; j_call: TRBJ2-7; d_call: -; clone_size: once; cdr3_aa: CAWSVDSSYEQYF; cdr3_nt: TGTGCCTGGAGTGTGGACAGCTCCTACGAGCAGTACTTC
v_call: TRBV6-4; j_call: TRBJ2-3; d_call: TRBD1; clone_size: -; cdr3_aa: CASSALPGQGSTDTQYF; cdr3_nt: TGTGCCAGCAGTGCCTTACCGGGACAGGGAAGCACAGATACGCAGTATTTT
v_call: TRBV20-1; j_call: TRBJ2-2; d_call: -; clone_size: once; cdr3_aa: CSARSFGELFF; cdr3_nt: TGCAGTGCTAGGTCTTTCGGGGAGCTGTTTTTT
v_call: TRBV7-2; j_call: TRBJ1-2; d_call: -; clone_size: -; cdr3_aa: CANTNGAGNGYTF; cdr3_nt: TGTGCCAACACTAATGGGGCGGGGAATGGCTACACCTTC
v_call: TRBV9; j_call: TRBJ2-3; d_call: -; clone_size: -; cdr3_aa: CASSPGSTDTQYF; cdr3_nt: TGTGCCAGCAGCCCCGGGAGCACAGATACGCAGTATTTT
v_call: TRBV6-5; j_call: TRBJ2-7; d_call: -; clone_size: -; cdr3_aa: CASSYPFQYF; cdr3_nt: TGTGCCAGCAGTTACCCTTTCCAGTACTTC
v_call: TRBV5-4; j_call: TRBJ1-2; d_call: -; clone_size: -; cdr3_aa: CASSLDSYGYTF; cdr3_nt: TGTGCCAGCAGCTTGGACAGTTATGGCTACACCTTC
v_call: TRBV19; j_call: TRBJ2-3; d_call: TRBD2; clone_size: -; cdr3_aa: CASSVTLLAGERGTQYF; cdr3_nt: TGTGCCAGTAGTGTGACCCTATTAGCGGGAGAGAGAGGTACGCAGTATTTT
v_call: TRBV5-1; j_call: TRBJ1-2; d_call: TRBD1; clone_size: -; cdr3_aa: CASTRDRGYGYTF; cdr3_nt: TGCGCCAGCACCCGGGACAGGGGGTATGGCTACACCTTC
v_call: TRBV27; j_call: TRBJ1-5; d_call: -; clone_size: -; cdr3_aa: CASKFAGDSNQPQHF; cdr3_nt: TGTGCCAGCAAGTTTGCCGGAGATAGCAATCAGCCCCAGCATTTT
v_call: TRBV7-6; j_call: TRBJ2-1; d_call: TRBD1; clone_size: -; cdr3_aa: CASSPGTAPPYNEQFF; cdr3_nt: TGTGCCAGCAGCCCTGGGACAGCCCCCCCATACAATGAGCAGTTCTTC
v_call: TRBV7-8; j_call: TRBJ1-5; d_call: -; clone_size: -; cdr3_aa: CASSSGTYSNQPQHF; cdr3_nt: TGTGCCAGCAGCTCTGGGACATATAGCAATCAGCCCCAGCATTTT
v_call: TRBV4-1; j_call: TRBJ1-1; d_call: -; clone_size: few; cdr3_aa: CASSQVGGNTEAFF; cdr3_nt: TGCGCCAGCAGCCAAGTGGGAGGGAACACTGAAGCTTTCTTT
v_call: TRBV28; j_call: TRBJ2-3; d_call: -; clone_size: once; cdr3_aa: CASTIWGSGADTQYF; cdr3_nt: TGTGCCAGCACTATATGGGGGAGTGGTGCAGATACGCAGTATTTT
v_call: TRBV6-1; j_call: TRBJ2-3; d_call: -; clone_size: -; cdr3_aa: CASSEASVTDTQYF; cdr3_nt: TGTGCCAGCAGTGAAGCTAGCGTAACAGATACGCAGTATTTT
v_call: TRBV30; j_call: TRBJ2-1; d_call: TRBD1; clone_size: -; cdr3_aa: CAWNNGQGAWNEQFF; cdr3_nt: TGTGCCTGGAATAATGGACAGGGGGCTTGGAATGAGCAGTTCTTC
v_call: TRBV4-1; j_call: TRBJ2-7; d_call: -; clone_size: -; cdr3_aa: CASSTRHTYEQYF; cdr3_nt: TGCGCCAGCAGCACCAGACACACCTACGAGCAGTACTTC
v_call: TRBV5-6; j_call: TRBJ2-7; d_call: -; clone_size: -; cdr3_aa: CASSLPSDEQYF; cdr3_nt: TGTGCCAGCAGCTTGCCCAGCGACGAGCAGTACTTC
v_call: TRBV9; j_call: TRBJ2-3; d_call: -; clone_size: -; cdr3_aa: CASSVGGGIADTQYF; cdr3_nt: TGTGCCAGCAGCGTAGGGGGGGGCATTGCAGATACGCAGTATTTT
v_call: TRBV9; j_call: TRBJ2-7; d_call: TRBD2; clone_size: -; cdr3_aa: CASSIAGGPSYEQYF; cdr3_nt: TGTGCCAGCAGCATAGCGGGAGGACCCTCCTACGAGCAGTACTTC
v_call: TRBV10-3; j_call: TRBJ2-7; d_call: -; clone_size: -; cdr3_aa: CAISEMTVTYEQYF; cdr3_nt: TGTGCCATCAGTGAAATGACTGTAACCTACGAGCAGTACTTC
v_call: TRBV6-5; j_call: TRBJ2-5; d_call: -; clone_size: -; cdr3_aa: CASRPTLGQQETQYF; cdr3_nt: TGTGCCAGCAGGCCTACGCTCGGACAGCAAGAGACCCAGTACTTC
v_call: TRBV6-1; j_call: TRBJ2-7; d_call: TRBD2; clone_size: -; cdr3_aa: CASSGLAVYEQYF; cdr3_nt: TGTGCCAGCAGTGGACTAGCGGTCTACGAGCAGTACTTC
v_call: TRBV4-1; j_call: TRBJ1-5; d_call: -; clone_size: -; cdr3_aa: CASSHPNQGSNQPQHF; cdr3_nt: TGCGCCAGCAGCCACCCAAACCAGGGTAGCAATCAGCCCCAGCATTTT
v_call: TRBV5-6; j_call: TRBJ2-2; d_call: TRBD1; clone_size: -; cdr3_aa: CASSFLQGVAGELFF; cdr3_nt: TGTGCCAGCAGCTTCTTGCAGGGGGTAGCCGGGGAGCTGTTTTTT